A selection of T cell receptor beta chains follows, all from one sample in a study of quantifying T cell responses using KT2 cells. TCRdb re-called the UMI-ligation and nested PCR reads with MiXCR, one entry per CDR3 protein. The repertoire includes more than 55,000 distinct CDR3 sequences, about 12% of them detected once, and about 9.7% sits in the top ten. The sequencing input was PBMCs spiked with cells of the T cell clone KT2. The source is a human donor. Each CDR3 is given with its conserved first and last residue. A D gene is named only where the DNA matches it firmly. A clone size is listed for some rows: how often the clone was seen (once, few, many), or a class if it is expanded.

TRBV6-5	many	TRBD1	TRBJ1-1	TGTGCCAGCAGTTACTCGACAGGGATGAACACTGAAGCTTTCTTT	CASSYSTGMNTEAFF
TRBV20-1	many	NA	TRBJ2-2	TGCAGTGTCGCAACTACCTCTCCCGGGGAGCTGTTTTTT	CSVATTSPGELFF
TRBV6-2/TRBV6-3	few	NA	TRBJ1-1	TGTGCCAGCAGTTATGGGGGTAGTGGTGAAGCTTTCTTT	CASSYGGSGEAFF
TRBV24-1	NA	NA	TRBJ1-1	TGTGCCACCAGCAAAGGCCCTAACACTGAAGCTTTCTTT	CATSKGPNTEAFF
TRBV4-1	few	NA	TRBJ1-5	TGCGCCAGCAGCCAAGATGCCCGTCCTGAGCCCCAGCATTTT	CASSQDARPEPQHF
TRBV2	NA	TRBD2	TRBJ2-7	TGTGCCAGCCGACTGACTAGCGGACCCTACGAGCAGTACTTC	CASRLTSGPYEQYF
TRBV6-5	many	NA	TRBJ2-5	TGTGCCAGTTCCCCCGCCCAGGGGAGGGAGACCCAGTACTTC	CASSPAQGRETQYF
TRBV19	many	TRBD2	TRBJ2-1	TGTGCCAGTAGTTTACCTAGCGGGAGTGCCCCCTCCTACAATGAGCAGTTCTTC	CASSLPSGSAPSYNEQFF
TRBV6-2/TRBV6-3	NA	NA	TRBJ1-2	TGTGCCAGCAGTTACACTGGACAGAATCTAAACTATGGCTACACCTTC	CASSYTGQNLNYGYTF
TRBV11-1	few	NA	TRBJ1-4	TGTGCCAGCAGCTTAGCCCTCGATAGAAAACTGTTTTTT	CASSLALDRKLFF
TRBV19	few	NA	TRBJ2-2	TGTGCCAGGGGGCCGAACACCGGGGAGCTGTTTTTT	CARGPNTGELFF
TRBV7-9	few	TRBD1	TRBJ2-5	TGTGCCAGCAGGCCCGGGACAGGGGGCCCAGAGACCCAGTACTTC	CASRPGTGGPETQYF
TRBV20-1	many	NA	TRBJ1-6	TGCAGTGCCAGGACGTCACGGGGGGTGAATTCACCCCTCCACTTT	CSARTSRGVNSPLHF
TRBV29-1	many	NA	TRBJ1-5	TGCAGCGCGGGGGGCAGCAATCAGCCCCAGCATTTT	CSAGGSNQPQHF
TRBV7-9	many	NA	TRBJ2-7	TGTGCCAGCAGCTTGTCTAGTACCTCCTACGAGCAGTACTTC	CASSLSSTSYEQYF
TRBV15	many	TRBD1	TRBJ1-1	TGTGCCACCAGCAGAGGGACAGGGGAAACTGAAGCTTTCTTT	CATSRGTGETEAFF
TRBV20-1	many	NA	TRBJ1-6	TGCAGGCTGGACAGAAATTCACCCCTCCACTTT	CRLDRNSPLHF
TRBV7-2	few	TRBD2	TRBJ2-3	TGTGCCAGCAGCTTAGCGGCTAGCGGGAGCACAGATACGCAGTATTTT	CASSLAASGSTDTQYF
TRBV3-1	NA	NA	TRBJ2-7	TGTGCCAGCGCCTCGACGCCCTCCTACGAGCAGTACTTC	CASASTPSYEQYF
TRBV14	NA	NA	TRBJ1-1	TGTGCCAGCAGCCAAGGACAGAACACTGAAGCTTTCTTT	CASSQGQNTEAFF
TRBV24-1	few	NA	TRBJ2-1	TGTGCCACCAGGGGGCGATTGGATGAGCAGTTCTTC	CATRGRLDEQFF
TRBV6-5	NA	NA	TRBJ1-1	TGTGCCAGCAGCCCGACACCCATGAACACTGAAGCTTTCTTT	CASSPTPMNTEAFF
TRBV4-1	few	NA	TRBJ2-3	TGCGCCAGCAGCCAAGGATTCAACCAGGTAGATACGCAGTATTTT	CASSQGFNQVDTQYF
TRBV12-3/TRBV12-4	NA	TRBD1	TRBJ1-2	TGTGCCAGCAGGTTGACAGGGCTTTATGGCTACACCTTC	CASRLTGLYGYTF
TRBV6-5	few	NA	TRBJ2-7	TGTGCCAGCAAACCCCAGGGCACCTACGAGCAGTACTTC	CASKPQGTYEQYF
TRBV5-1	few	TRBD1	TRBJ2-7	TGCGCCAGCAGCTTGGTGACAGGGGTTGAGCAGTACTTC	CASSLVTGVEQYF
TRBV29-1	many	TRBD1	TRBJ2-7	TGCAGCGTTGCCCCTAGACAGGGCCCTTACGAGCAGTACTTC	CSVAPRQGPYEQYF
TRBV7-2	few	TRBD2	TRBJ2-1	TGTGCCAGCAGCCTGACTAGCGGGGTCTACAATGAGCAGTTCTTC	CASSLTSGVYNEQFF
TRBV6-1	NA	TRBD1	TRBJ2-7	TGTGCCAGCAGTGACGGGACAGGGTCCTACGAGCAGTACTTC	CASSDGTGSYEQYF
TRBV6-2/TRBV6-3	few	NA	TRBJ1-6	TGTGCCAGCAGCCTCCGGGACTTAGGGCGAAATTCACCCCTCCACTTT	CASSLRDLGRNSPLHF
TRBV4-3	NA	NA	TRBJ2-1	TGCGCCAGCAGCCAAGCGGTGCGAGGGGCCTACAATGAGCAGTTCTTC	CASSQAVRGAYNEQFF
TRBV6-2/TRBV6-3	NA	NA	TRBJ1-4	TGTGCCAGCAGTTCTCGGGGGCTGTCAAATGAAAAACTGTTTTTT	CASSSRGLSNEKLFF
TRBV13	NA	TRBD2	TRBJ2-5	TGTGCCAGCAGCTTAGGCGCGGGACTAGGAGAGACCCAGTACTTC	CASSLGAGLGETQYF
TRBV5-6	many	NA	TRBJ2-5	TGTGCCAGCAGCTTGGGTGGCACAGGGTTAGAGACCCAGTACTTC	CASSLGGTGLETQYF
TRBV6-6	few	TRBD2	TRBJ2-3	TGTGCCAGCTTGCTAGCGGGAGGGTACACAGATACGCAGTATTTT	CASLLAGGYTDTQYF
TRBV20-1	many	NA	TRBJ2-3	TGCAGTGCTAGGGGGGACGGTTACACAGATACGCAGTATTTT	CSARGDGYTDTQYF
TRBV7-6	few	TRBD2	TRBJ2-3	TGTGCCAGCAGCTATGCGGGGGGCCCAGGGCCAGATACGCAGTATTTT	CASSYAGGPGPDTQYF
TRBV20-1	few	NA	TRBJ2-1	TGCAGTGCTAGAGGGGCGGGGCAGGGGTTATCCTACAATGAGCAGTTCTTC	CSARGAGQGLSYNEQFF
TRBV7-2	few	NA	TRBJ1-1	TGTGCCAGCAGCTTAGCCGGACACAACACTGAAGCTTTCTTT	CASSLAGHNTEAFF
TRBV29-1	few	NA	TRBJ1-2	TGCAGCGTTGTGGGCAGATGGTCCGGCTACACCTTC	CSVVGRWSGYTF
TRBV27	few	NA	TRBJ2-1	TGTGCCAGCAGTCCCCAAAAACAGGGGGAGGGGAATGAGCAGTTCTTC	CASSPQKQGEGNEQFF
TRBV11-1	NA	NA	TRBJ1-1	TGTGCCAGCAGCTTCCGAGGGGGAAGGTTGGCTGAAGCTTTCTTT	CASSFRGGRLAEAFF
TRBV7-9	NA	NA	TRBJ2-1	TGTGCCAGCAGCTTAAAGGGAGTGGTGCAGTTCTTC	CASSLKGVVQFF
TRBV11-1	NA	TRBD1	TRBJ2-1	TGTGCCAGCAGCTTAGACAGGGGGCGAAATCCTGAGCAGTTCTTC	CASSLDRGRNPEQFF
TRBV6-5	few	NA	TRBJ1-1	TGTGCCAGCTTTAGTGGGGCAGGGAGAGGAGACACTGAAGCTTTCTTT	CASFSGAGRGDTEAFF